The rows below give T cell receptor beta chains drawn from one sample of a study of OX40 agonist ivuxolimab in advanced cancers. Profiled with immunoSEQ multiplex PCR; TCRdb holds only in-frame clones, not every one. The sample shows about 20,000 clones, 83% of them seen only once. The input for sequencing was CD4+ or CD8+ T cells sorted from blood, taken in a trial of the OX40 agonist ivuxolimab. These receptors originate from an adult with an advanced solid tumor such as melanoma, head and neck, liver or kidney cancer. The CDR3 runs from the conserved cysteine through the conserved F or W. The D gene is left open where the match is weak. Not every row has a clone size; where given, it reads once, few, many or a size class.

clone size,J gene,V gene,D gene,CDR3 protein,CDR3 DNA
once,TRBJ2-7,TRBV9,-,CASSVEGHPSYEQYF,TGTGCCAGCAGCGTAGAAGGACACCCAAGTTACGAGCAGTACTTC
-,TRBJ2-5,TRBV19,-,CASGPWGETQYF,TGTGCCAGCGGACCATGGGGAGAGACCCAGTACTTC
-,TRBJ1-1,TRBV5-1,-,CASSFGGPEAFF,TGCGCCAGCAGCTTCGGGGGGCCTGAAGCTTTCTTT
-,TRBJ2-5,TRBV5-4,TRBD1,CASSSRDRGQETQYF,TGTGCCAGCAGCTCCAGGGACAGAGGGCAAGAGACCCAGTACTTC
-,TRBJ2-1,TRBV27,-,CASSFIVATYNEQFF,TGTGCCAGCAGTTTCATAGTAGCGACCTACAATGAGCAGTTCTTC
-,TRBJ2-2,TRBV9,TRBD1,CASSGQQGVNTGELFF,TGTGCCAGCAGCGGGCAACAGGGGGTAAACACCGGGGAGCTGTTTTTT
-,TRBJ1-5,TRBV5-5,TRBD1,CASSLGTGGGLGSQPQHF,TGTGCCAGCAGCTTAGGGACAGGCGGAGGTCTAGGGAGCCAGCCCCAGCATTTT
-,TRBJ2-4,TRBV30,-,CAWSVPGYGDIQYF,TGTGCCTGGAGTGTTCCAGGTTATGGGGACATTCAGTACTTC
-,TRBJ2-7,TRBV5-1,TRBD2,CASSGASGVYEQYF,TGCGCCAGCAGCGGGGCTAGCGGGGTATACGAGCAGTACTTC
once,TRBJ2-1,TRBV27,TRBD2,CASSLLAGEQFF,TGTGCCAGCAGTTTGCTAGCGGGGGAGCAGTTCTTC
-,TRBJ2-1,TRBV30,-,CAWNRDAYNEQFF,TGTGCCTGGAACCGCGACGCGTACAATGAGCAGTTCTTC
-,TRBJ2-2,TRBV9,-,CASSVSPGELFF,TGTGCCAGCAGCGTGAGTCCCGGGGAGCTGTTTTTT
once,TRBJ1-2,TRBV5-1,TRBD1,CASSPTGNYGYTF,TGCGCCAGCAGCCCGACAGGGAACTATGGCTACACCTTC
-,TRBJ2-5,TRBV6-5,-,CASSYSGELKTQYF,TGTGCCAGCAGTTACTCGGGGGAGTTGAAGACCCAGTACTTC
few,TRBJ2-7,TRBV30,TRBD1,CAGRTGKTYEQYF,TGTGCCGGGAGGACAGGGAAAACCTACGAGCAGTACTTC
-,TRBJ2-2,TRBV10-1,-,CASSDTTATGELFF,TGCGCCAGCAGTGACACTACCGCCACCGGGGAGCTGTTTTTT
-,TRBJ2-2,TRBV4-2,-,CASSQGQGHTGELFF,TGTGCCAGCAGCCAAGGGCAGGGTCACACCGGGGAGCTGTTTTTT
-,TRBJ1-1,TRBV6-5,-,CASSPMREAEAFF,TGTGCCAGCAGTCCCATGAGAGAGGCTGAAGCTTTCTTT
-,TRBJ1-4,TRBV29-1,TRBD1,CSVGGTATNEKLFF,TGCAGCGTCGGAGGGACAGCTACTAATGAAAAACTGTTTTTT
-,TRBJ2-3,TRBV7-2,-,CASSLLSTDTQYF,TGTGCCAGCAGCTTATTGAGCACAGATACGCAGTATTTT
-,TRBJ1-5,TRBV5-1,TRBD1,CASSLGAGGSQPQHF,TGCGCCAGCAGCTTGGGGGCAGGGGGTTCTCAGCCCCAGCATTTT
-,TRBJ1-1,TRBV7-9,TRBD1,CASSARQGMNTEAFF,TGTGCCAGCAGCGCCAGACAGGGCATGAACACTGAAGCTTTCTTT
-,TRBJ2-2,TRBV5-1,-,CASSLFGAGSTGELFF,TGCGCCAGCAGCTTGTTCGGAGCGGGTAGTACCGGGGAGCTGTTTTTT
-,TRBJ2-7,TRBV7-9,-,CASSLAPSRDYEQYF,TGTGCCAGCAGCTTAGCGCCGAGCCGAGACTACGAGCAGTACTTC
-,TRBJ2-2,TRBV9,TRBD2,CASSLGTSGNTGELFF,TGTGCCAGCAGCCTCGGGACTAGCGGGAACACCGGGGAGCTGTTTTTT
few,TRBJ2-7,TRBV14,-,CASSQVTHYEQYF,TGTGCCAGCAGCCAAGTGACCCACTACGAGCAGTACTTC
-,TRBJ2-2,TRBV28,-,CASGGANTGELFF,TGTGCCAGTGGGGGCGCGAACACCGGGGAGCTGTTTTTT
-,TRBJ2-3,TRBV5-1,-,CASSDEISDTQYF,TGCGCCAGCAGCGACGAGATATCCGATACGCAGTATTTT
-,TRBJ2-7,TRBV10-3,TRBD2,CAIRTSGYEQYF,TGTGCCATCCGGACTAGCGGGTACGAGCAGTACTTC
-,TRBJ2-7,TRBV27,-,CASSLVGESSYEQYF,TGTGCCAGCAGTTTAGTGGGGGAGAGCTCCTACGAGCAGTACTTC
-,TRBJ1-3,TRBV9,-,CASKGEFDYDTIYF,TGTGCCAGCAAGGGAGAGTTCGATTACGACACCATATATTTT
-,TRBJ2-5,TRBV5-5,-,CASSPGHLAPYQETQYF,TGTGCCAGCAGCCCCGGACACTTGGCGCCCTACCAAGAGACCCAGTACTTC
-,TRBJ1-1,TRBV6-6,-,CASSPGTSWAGAFF,TGTGCCAGCAGCCCCGGAACCTCCTGGGCGGGAGCTTTCTTT
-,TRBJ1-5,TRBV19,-,CASSMGQVAQPQHF,TGTGCCAGTAGTATGGGACAAGTAGCTCAGCCCCAGCATTTT
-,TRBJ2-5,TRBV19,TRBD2,CASSFLAGGQETQYF,TGTGCCAGTAGTTTCCTAGCGGGGGGGCAAGAGACCCAGTACTTC
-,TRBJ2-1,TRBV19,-,CASSPGRYNEQFF,TGTGCCAGTAGCCCCGGACGGTACAATGAGCAGTTCTTC
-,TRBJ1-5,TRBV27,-,CASSLYPPSHSNQPQHF,TGTGCCAGCAGTTTATACCCTCCAAGTCATAGCAATCAGCCCCAGCATTTT
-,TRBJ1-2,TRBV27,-,CASSLTPAGDGYTF,TGTGCCAGCAGTTTAACCCCGGCTGGGGATGGCTACACCTTC
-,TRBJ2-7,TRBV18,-,CASSPDRGRGYEQYF,TGTGCCAGCTCACCTGACCGGGGGCGCGGGTACGAGCAGTACTTC
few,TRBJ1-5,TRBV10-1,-,CASNSQGHTQQPQHF,TGCGCCAGCAACTCACAGGGACACACGCAACAGCCCCAGCATTTT
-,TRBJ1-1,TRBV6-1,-,CASSETGSTEAFF,TGTGCCAGCAGTGAGACAGGAAGCACTGAAGCTTTCTTT
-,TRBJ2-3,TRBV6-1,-,CASSEDPRGDTQYF,TGTGCCAGCAGTGAAGACCCCCGGGGGGATACGCAGTATTTT
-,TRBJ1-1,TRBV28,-,CASSAATMNTEAFF,TGTGCCAGCAGTGCGGCCACTATGAACACTGAAGCTTTCTTT
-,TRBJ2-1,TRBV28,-,CASSLTGTYNEQFF,TGTGCCAGCAGCCTGACCGGGACCTACAATGAGCAGTTCTTC
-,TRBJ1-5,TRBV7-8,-,CASSLNSGQGQPQHF,TGTGCCAGCAGCCTAAACTCAGGGCAAGGTCAGCCCCAGCATTTT
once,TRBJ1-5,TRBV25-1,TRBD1,CASSEQEQGGGNQPQHF,TGTGCCAGCAGTGAACAGGAACAGGGGGGGGGCAATCAGCCCCAGCATTTT
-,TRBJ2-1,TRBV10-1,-,CASSESVSSSYNEQFF,TGCGCCAGCAGTGAGTCGGTATCGAGCTCCTACAATGAGCAGTTCTTC
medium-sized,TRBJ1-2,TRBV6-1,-,CARSGQNGYTF,TGTGCCAGGTCAGGACAGAATGGCTACACCTTC
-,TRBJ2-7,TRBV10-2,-,CASSVAYEQYF,TGCGCCAGCAGCGTAGCCTACGAGCAGTACTTC
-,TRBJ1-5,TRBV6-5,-,CASSYSSTQPQHF,TGTGCCAGCAGTTACTCCAGTACTCAGCCCCAGCATTTT
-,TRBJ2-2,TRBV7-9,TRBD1,CASSPQGAIGELFF,TGTGCCAGCAGCCCCCAGGGGGCCATCGGGGAGCTGTTTTTT
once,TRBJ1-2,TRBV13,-,CASSRGGDPLWYGYTF,TGTGCCAGCAGCCGGGGGGGAGATCCCTTATGGTATGGCTACACCTTC
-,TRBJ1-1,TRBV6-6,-,CASSYLGKERTEAFF,TGTGCCAGCAGTTACTTGGGTAAGGAAAGAACTGAAGCTTTCTTT
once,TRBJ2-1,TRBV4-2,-,CASSQVSQFF,TGTGCCAGCAGCCAAGTCTCCCAGTTCTTC
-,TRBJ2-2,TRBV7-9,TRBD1,CASSPQDRGITGELFF,TGTGCCAGCAGCCCCCAGGACAGGGGGATTACCGGGGAGCTGTTTTTT